This TCR beta chain is from a study of Ad26.COV2.S vaccination and SARS-CoV-2 variants. Sequencing used immunoSEQ multiplex PCR; TCRdb keeps in-frame clones, though not all of them. The sample contains some 410,000 clones, roughly 90% of which appear only once. The sample's treatment: around 19 received Ad26.COV2.S at low or high dose, single or two shots; five or six received placebo; per-sample allocation not given. Sampling was done on day 63 after the first vaccine or placebo injection. This specimen consisted of peripheral blood, obtained in a trial of Ad26.COV2.S vaccine versus placebo. This TCR was recovered from a person between 18 and 60 years old who received the Ad26.COV2.S COVID-19 vaccine or a placebo.

This chain's CDR3 is CSVGGEVQETQYF. The CDR3 nucleotides are TGCAGCGTTGGGGGAGAGGTCCAAGAGACCCAGTACTTC. The gene calls are TRBV29-1 and TRBJ2-5, with D possibly TRBD2 on 5 matching bases. The CDR3 loop spans 13 amino acids. Germline lookup yields CDR1 SQVTM and CDR2 ANQGSEA. V was cut by 4 bases and J by 1 base, with 10 bases left in between.